These 14 T cell receptor beta chains came from one sample sequenced in a study of blood T cells in healthy people across ages. A sample-barcoded 5' primer and a J-beta primer mix were used in a second PCR of about 7 to 11 cycles. TCRdb re-derived calls from the 5' RACE reads in MiXCR, one entry per CDR3 protein. The repertoire consists of around 1.5 million distinct CDR3 sequences, with about 35% occurring once and the leading ten covering about 11%. The specimen was blood. These receptors all come from a woman aged 25 to 45 in good health.

The CDR3 region has the DNA TGCGCCAGCAGCCAAGGCAGGGTCAGTCATAGCTACACCTTC. Translation gives CASSQGRVSHSYTF. This chain links TRBV4-1 with TRBJ1-2; a possible D gene is TRBD1 (5 bases). The CDR3 sequence is 14 residues long. Germline V gene data show CDR1 as MGHRA and CDR2 as YSYEKL. The germline V and J ends were trimmed by 1 base and 9 bases, with 15 bases remaining between them.

The rearrangement links TRBV27 to TRBJ1-1; no reliable D call. V lost 2 bases and J 5 bases, leaving 21 bases between the germline ends. The CDR3 length is 17 residues. In germline, CDR1 is MNHEY, CDR2 SMNVEV (reference sequence). For the CDR3, the DNA is TGTGCCAGCAGTTTAATGTGGGGTCGGGAGGGTAGAACTGAAGCTTTCTTT. Residues: CASSLMWGREGRTEAFF.

The CDR3 region has the DNA TGTGCCAGCAGCCCCTCAGGACGGAAGAATGAGCAGTTCTTC. Translating it yields CASSPSGRKNEQFF. The V and J genes are TRBV3-1 and TRBJ2-1; D ambiguous. CDR1 is LGHDT and CDR2 is YNNKEL in the germline V gene (reference sequence). There are 14 residues in the CDR3. Trimming took 4 bases from V and 7 from J, leaving 14 bases between them.

This chain joins TRBV11-1 and TRBJ2-3; 7 bases align to TRBD2. Germline lookup yields CDR1 SGHAT and CDR2 FQDESV (reference sequence). The CDR3 loop spans 21 amino acids. The trim removed 5 bases at V and 0 bases at J, leaving 23 bases unmatched. The CDR3 coding sequence is TGTGCCAGCAGCCTTAAAATAACTGGCGGGAGCGTTCATCGTAGCACAGATACGCAGTATTTT. As protein: CASSLKITGGSVHRSTDTQYF.

A few counts support this clonotype. The chain uses TRBV28 and TRBJ2-7; TRBD1 matches 8 bases. This CDR3 is 14 amino acids long. V shed 7 bases, J shed 7 bases, and the junction held 12 bases outside the gene matches. Germline V CDR1 and CDR2: MDHEN, SYDVKM. The CDR3 region is CASIPGQGAREQYF. The CDR3 DNA follows: TGTGCCAGCATCCCCGGGCAGGGGGCGCGGGAGCAGTACTTC.

There are many counts of this clonotype. The V call is TRBV29-1, the J call TRBJ1-2; TRBD1 matches 9 bases. The CDR3 is made up of 15 amino acids. The germline CDR1 and CDR2 sequences are SQVTM and ANQGSEA. With 3 bases clipped from V and 8 bases from J, the junction kept 13 bases outside the gene matches. DNA for the CDR3: TGCAGCGTTGAGGACAGGGGAGGTCTCTCTTGGGGCTACACCTTC. It is translated as CSVEDRGGLSWGYTF.

V gene TRBV5-6 combines with J gene TRBJ2-3; D unclear. The ends were cut back, 3 bases at V and 0 bases at J, with 17 bases in the middle. The CDR3 runs to 17 residues. Germline CDR1 is SGHDT and CDR2 is YYEEEE. The CDR3 loop reads CASSSKLQATSTDTQYF. The DNA for the CDR3 is TGTGCCAGCAGCTCCAAGCTTCAAGCGACTAGCACAGATACGCAGTATTTT.

Ten or more counts support this clonotype. The chain combines TRBV20-1 with TRBJ2-1; D might be TRBD1 or TRBD2, each matching 6 bases. V dropped 6 bases and J dropped 9 bases, with 12 bases sitting between them. The CDR3 totals 11 residues. CDR1 is DFQATT, CDR2 SNEGSKA, per germline (reference sequence). The CDR3 bases are TGCAGTGCCACCAAGGGGGGTGAGCAGTTCTTC. This codes for CSATKGGEQFF.

This clonotype showed up just once. One end of the junction is discordant with germline, which a read error may explain. V usage is TRBV6-1 and J usage is TRBJ2-1; 14 positions agree with TRBD2. Per germline, CDR1 MNHNS and CDR2 SASEGT. This CDR3 has 19 residues. Here the CDR3 reads CAGSAPLGRTSGRPNEQFF. The CDR3 nucleotides are TGTGCCGGCAGTGCCCCGTTAGGGAGGACTAGCGGGAGGCCTAATGAGCAGTTCTTC.

This CDR3 reads CAGNAATQETQYF. The DNA of the CDR3 is TGCGCCGGCAATGCAGCCACACAAGAGACCCAGTACTTC. The J gene is TRBJ2-5, the V gene TRBV5-1; D remains ambiguous. Germline V gives CDR1 SGHRS, CDR2 YFSETQ. The CDR3 runs to 13 residues. V was pared by 10 bases and J by 2 bases, with 15 bases between.

The rearrangement uses TRBV29-1 and TRBJ2-7, with D uncertain. CDR1 and CDR2 from the germline V gene are SQVTM and ANQGSEA. Trimming left V 5 bases short and J 6 bases short, with 20 bases between. The length of the CDR3 is 14 residues. The CDR3 nucleotides are TGCAGCGTTCCCGGGCCTCAGGCCCCCTTCGAGCAGTACTTC. Translation gives CSVPGPQAPFEQYF.

This clonotype came up many times. The chain has TRBV29-1 and TRBJ2-1, with D perhaps matching TRBD1 (6 bases). V dropped 6 bases and J dropped 8 bases, with 14 bases sitting between them. The germline V gene encodes CDR1 SQVTM and CDR2 ANQGSEA. The CDR3 is made up of 12 amino acids. CDR3 nucleotide sequence: TGCAGCGTGCCGCAGGGGCATGATGAGCAGTTCTTC. Translating gives CSVPQGHDEQFF.

The table lists this clonotype with a few counts. The CDR3 is CASSYSQGGTYEQYF. CDR3 nucleotide sequence: TGTGCCAGCAGTTACTCTCAAGGGGGAACCTACGAGCAGTACTTC. The chain recombines TRBV6-5 with TRBJ2-7, with D maybe TRBD1 (6 bases). CDR3 length: 15 residues. CDR1 is MNHEY, CDR2 SVGAGI, per germline. V was trimmed by 0 bases and J by 2 bases, leaving 11 bases between them.

V usage is TRBV5-1 and J usage is TRBJ2-6; D is perhaps TRBD1 or TRBD2 (6 bases each). Trimming cost V 7 bases and J 0 bases, with 23 bases left between them. The germline V gene has CDR1 SGHRS and CDR2 YFSETQ. This CDR3 spans 19 amino acids. The CDR3 loop is CASLGDLGGSGSGANVLTF. The CDR3 DNA sequence: TGCGCCAGCCTAGGCGACCTGGGGGGCAGTGGCTCTGGGGCCAACGTCCTGACTTTC.